This T cell receptor beta chain was profiled in a study of control samples from healthy donors and cancer patients. V lost 1 base and J lost 5, with 18 bases in between. Per the germline V gene, CDR1 is SGHVS and CDR2 is FNYEAQ. The length of the CDR3 is 17 residues. Here immunoSEQ multiplex PCR was the method, and the copy in TCRdb shows in-frame clones only, minus some. The table lists under 80,000 clones, 94% of them singletons, with 6.2% in the top ten. Material for sequencing was blood. The receptor was derived from a woman aged 40 to 49 in good health. V is TRBV7-6 and J is TRBJ2-1; D may be TRBD2 (7 bases). The CDR3 loop is CASSLELGGGLHNEQFF. The DNA of the CDR3 is TGTGCCAGCAGCTTAGAGTTGGGGGGGGGCCTCCACAATGAGCAGTTCTTC.